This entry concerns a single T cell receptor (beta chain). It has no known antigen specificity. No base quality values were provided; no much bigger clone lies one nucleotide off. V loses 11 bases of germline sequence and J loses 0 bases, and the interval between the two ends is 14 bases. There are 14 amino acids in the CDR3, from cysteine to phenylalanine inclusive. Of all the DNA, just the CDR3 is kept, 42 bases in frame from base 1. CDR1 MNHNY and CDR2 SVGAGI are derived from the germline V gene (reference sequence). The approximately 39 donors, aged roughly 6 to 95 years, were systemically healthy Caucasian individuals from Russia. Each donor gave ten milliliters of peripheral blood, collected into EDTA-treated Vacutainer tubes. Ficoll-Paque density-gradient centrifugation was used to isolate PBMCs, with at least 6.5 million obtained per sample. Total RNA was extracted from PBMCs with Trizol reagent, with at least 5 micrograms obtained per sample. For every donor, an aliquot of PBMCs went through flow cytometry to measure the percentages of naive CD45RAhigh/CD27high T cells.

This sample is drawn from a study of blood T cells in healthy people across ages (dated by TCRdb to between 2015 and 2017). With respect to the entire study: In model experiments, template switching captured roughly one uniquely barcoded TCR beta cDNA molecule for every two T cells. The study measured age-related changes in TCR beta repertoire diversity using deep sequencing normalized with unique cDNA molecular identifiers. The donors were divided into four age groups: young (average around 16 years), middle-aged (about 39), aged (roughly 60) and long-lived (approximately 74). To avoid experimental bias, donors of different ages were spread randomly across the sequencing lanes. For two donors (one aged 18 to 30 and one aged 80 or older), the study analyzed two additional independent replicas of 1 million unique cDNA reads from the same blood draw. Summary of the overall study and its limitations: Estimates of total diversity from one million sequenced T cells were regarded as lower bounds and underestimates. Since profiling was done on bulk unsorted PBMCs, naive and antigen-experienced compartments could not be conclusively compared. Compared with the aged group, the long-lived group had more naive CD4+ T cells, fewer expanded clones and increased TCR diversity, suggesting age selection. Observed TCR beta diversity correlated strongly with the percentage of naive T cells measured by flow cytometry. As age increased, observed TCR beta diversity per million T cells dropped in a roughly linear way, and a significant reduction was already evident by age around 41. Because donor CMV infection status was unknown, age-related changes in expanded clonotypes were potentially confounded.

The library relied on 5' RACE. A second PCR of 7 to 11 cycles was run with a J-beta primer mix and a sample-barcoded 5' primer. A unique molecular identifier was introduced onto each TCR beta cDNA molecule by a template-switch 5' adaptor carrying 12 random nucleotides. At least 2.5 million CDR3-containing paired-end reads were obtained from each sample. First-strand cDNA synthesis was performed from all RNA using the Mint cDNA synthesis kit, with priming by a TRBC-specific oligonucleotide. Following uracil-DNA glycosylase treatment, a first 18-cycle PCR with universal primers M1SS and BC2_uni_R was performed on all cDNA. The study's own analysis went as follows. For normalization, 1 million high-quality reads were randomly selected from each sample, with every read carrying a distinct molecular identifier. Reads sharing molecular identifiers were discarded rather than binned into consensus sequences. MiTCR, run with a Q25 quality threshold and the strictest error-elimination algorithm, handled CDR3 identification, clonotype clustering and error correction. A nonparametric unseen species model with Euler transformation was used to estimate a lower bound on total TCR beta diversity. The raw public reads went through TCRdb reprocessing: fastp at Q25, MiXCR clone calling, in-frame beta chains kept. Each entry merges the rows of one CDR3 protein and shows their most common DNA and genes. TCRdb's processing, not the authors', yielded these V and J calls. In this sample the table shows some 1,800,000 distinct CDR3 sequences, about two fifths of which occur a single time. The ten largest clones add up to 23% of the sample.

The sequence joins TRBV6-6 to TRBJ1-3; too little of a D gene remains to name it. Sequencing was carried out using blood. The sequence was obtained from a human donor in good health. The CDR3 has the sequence CASQDGPSGNTIYF. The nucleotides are TGTGCCTCCCAGGACGGGCCCTCTGGAAACACCATATATTTT.